These 5 T cell receptor beta chains share one sample of origin, sequenced in a study of molecular identifiers for immune sequencing clone quantification (dated by TCRdb to between 2017 and 2018). Receptor amplification or capture employed PCR. TCRdb records Illumina HiSeq 4000 as the sequencer. In-frame beta chains were kept once TCRdb had trimmed the public reads at Q25 with fastp and called clones with MiXCR. All rows with the same CDR3 protein become a single entry with the most common DNA and genes. Counted in this sample were approximately 9,800 distinct CDR3 sequences; approximately 19% of them appeared once. Jointly, the top ten make up roughly 1.8% of the sample. Sequences were obtained from naive CD8+ T cells from blood, with Jurkat cell RNA spiked in. Interpreted using the paper, the cell subset or site label stands for: FACS-sorted CD8+CD4-CCR7+CD45RA+ naive T cells. Receptors were obtained from a human donor in good health. Some libraries in this study had Jurkat cell RNA spiked in.

By share, this clonotype counts as medium-sized. This chain links TRBV4-2 with TRBJ2-7; possibly TRBD1 for D (6 bases). CDR3 length: 16 amino acids. CDR1 LGHNA and CDR2 YNFKEQ come from the germline V gene. V was trimmed by 0 bases and J by 1 base, leaving 13 bases between them. The CDR3 DNA reads as TGTGCCAGCAGCCAAGAATATCCAGGGGAGTCCTACGAGCAGTACTTC. It codes for CASSQEYPGESYEQYF.

This clonotype was counted a single time. The chain couples TRBV7-9 to TRBJ2-1; 9 bases are a match to TRBD1. CDR3 length equals 16 residues. V dropped 5 bases and J dropped 4; count of bases not matched to a gene: 9. Germline V CDR1 and CDR2: SEHNR, FQNEAQ (reference sequence). This CDR3 is CASSQTTGGAYNEQFF. In DNA, the CDR3 is TGTGCCAGCAGCCAGACCACAGGGGGCGCTTACAATGAGCAGTTCTTC.

This clonotype occurred many times. This chain uses TRBV12-3 or TRBV12-4 with TRBJ2-7; D ambiguous. The CDR3 runs 14 residues. The V end lost 6 bases, the J end lost 10 bases, and 22 bases lay between the germline ends. CDR3 DNA sequence: TGTGCCAGCAGCCCCGGACCTTTGCACCCAGATCAGTACTTC. Protein product: CASSPGPLHPDQYF.

This clonotype was found many times. V and J are TRBV24-1 and TRBJ2-5; D is undetermined. Germline-derived CDR1 and CDR2 are KGHDR and SFDVKD. This CDR3 has 16 residues. V was pared by 2 bases and J by 7 bases, with 19 bases between. The CDR3 coding sequence is TGTGCCACCAGTGATTCATTTGACGAACCGTCGGGGACCCAGTACTTC. Protein: CATSDSFDEPSGTQYF.

This clonotype qualifies as medium-sized (0.01 to 0.1%). The chain has TRBV30 and TRBJ2-1; D is possibly TRBD1 (6 bases). The CDR3 has 19 residues. Germline V CDR1 and CDR2: GTSNPN, SVGIG (reference sequence). V lost 0 bases and J lost 6, with 27 bases in between. CDR3 DNA sequence: TGTGCCTGGAGTGTACTAGGTGGTAGCGAGGGGGTTTACTTCAATGAGCAGTTCTTC. Translated, it gives CAWSVLGGSEGVYFNEQFF.